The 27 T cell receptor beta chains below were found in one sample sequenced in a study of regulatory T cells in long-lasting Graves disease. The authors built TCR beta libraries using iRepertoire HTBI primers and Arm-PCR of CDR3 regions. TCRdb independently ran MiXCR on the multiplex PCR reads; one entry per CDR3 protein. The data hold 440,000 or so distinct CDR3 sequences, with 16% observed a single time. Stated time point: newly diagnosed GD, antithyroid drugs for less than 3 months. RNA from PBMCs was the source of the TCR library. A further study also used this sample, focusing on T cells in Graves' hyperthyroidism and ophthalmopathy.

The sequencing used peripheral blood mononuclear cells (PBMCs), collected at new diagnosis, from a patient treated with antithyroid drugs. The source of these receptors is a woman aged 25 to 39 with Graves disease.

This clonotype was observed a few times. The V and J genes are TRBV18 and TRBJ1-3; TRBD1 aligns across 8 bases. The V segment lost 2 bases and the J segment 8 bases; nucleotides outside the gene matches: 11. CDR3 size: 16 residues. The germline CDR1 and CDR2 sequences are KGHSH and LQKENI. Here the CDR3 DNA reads TGTGCCAGCTCACCATCACGGACAGGGCCGTGGGACACCATATATTTT. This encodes CASSPSRTGPWDTIYF.

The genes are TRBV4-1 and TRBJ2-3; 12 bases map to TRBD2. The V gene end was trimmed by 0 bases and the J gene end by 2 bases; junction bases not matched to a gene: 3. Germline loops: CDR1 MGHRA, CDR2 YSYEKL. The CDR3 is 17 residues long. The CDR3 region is CASSQDGLAGNTDTQYF. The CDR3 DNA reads TGCGCCAGCAGCCAAGATGGACTAGCGGGAAACACAGATACGCAGTATTTT.

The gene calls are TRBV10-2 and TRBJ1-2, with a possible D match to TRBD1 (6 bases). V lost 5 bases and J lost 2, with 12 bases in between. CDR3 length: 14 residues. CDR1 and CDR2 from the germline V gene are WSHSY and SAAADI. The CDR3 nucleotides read TGCGCCAGCAGTCGAGGGGGAGAGAACTATGGCTACACCTTC. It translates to CASSRGGENYGYTF.

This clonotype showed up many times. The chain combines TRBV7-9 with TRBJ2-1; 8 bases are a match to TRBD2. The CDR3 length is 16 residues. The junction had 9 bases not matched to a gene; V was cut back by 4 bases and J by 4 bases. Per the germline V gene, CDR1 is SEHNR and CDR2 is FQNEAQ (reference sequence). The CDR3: CASSSPGSGAYNEQFF. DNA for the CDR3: TGTGCCAGCAGCTCCCCCGGTAGCGGGGCGTACAATGAGCAGTTCTTC.

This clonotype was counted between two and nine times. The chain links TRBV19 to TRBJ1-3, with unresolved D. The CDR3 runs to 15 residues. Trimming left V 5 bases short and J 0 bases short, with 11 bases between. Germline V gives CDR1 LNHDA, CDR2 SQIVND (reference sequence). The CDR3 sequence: CASSPATSSGNTIYF. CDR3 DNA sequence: TGTGCCAGTAGTCCCGCGACGAGCTCTGGAAACACCATATATTTT. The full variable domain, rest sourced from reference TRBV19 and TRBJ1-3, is DGGITQSPKYLFRKEGQNVTLSCEQNLNHDAMYWYRQDPGQGLRLIYYSQIVNDFQKGDIAEGYSVSREKKESFPLTVTSAQKNPTAFYLCASSPATSSGNTIYFGEGSWLTVV.

CDR3 region: CASSLVTGSLGSPLHF. The CDR3 DNA follows: TGTGCCAGCAGTTTAGTGACAGGGAGTTTGGGATCACCCCTCCACTTT. The chain combines TRBV27 with TRBJ1-6; 7 bases fit TRBD1. The length of the CDR3 is 16 residues. In germline, CDR1 is MNHEY, CDR2 SMNVEV (reference sequence). V lost 2 bases and J lost 10; bases outside the gene matches: 11.

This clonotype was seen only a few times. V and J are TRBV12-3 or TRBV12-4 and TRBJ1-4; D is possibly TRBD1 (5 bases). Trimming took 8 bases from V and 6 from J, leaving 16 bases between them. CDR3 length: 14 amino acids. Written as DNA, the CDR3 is TGTGCCAGCTCAACCCGGGACGGGTATGAAAAACTGTTTTTT. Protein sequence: CASSTRDGYEKLFF.

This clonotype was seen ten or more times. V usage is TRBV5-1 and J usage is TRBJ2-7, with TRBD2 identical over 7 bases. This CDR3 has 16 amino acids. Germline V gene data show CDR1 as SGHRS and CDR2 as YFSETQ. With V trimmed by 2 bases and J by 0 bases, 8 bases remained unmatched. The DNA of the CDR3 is TGCGCCAGCAGCTTAGAGCGGGATGCCAGCTCCTACGAGCAGTACTTC. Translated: CASSLERDASSYEQYF.

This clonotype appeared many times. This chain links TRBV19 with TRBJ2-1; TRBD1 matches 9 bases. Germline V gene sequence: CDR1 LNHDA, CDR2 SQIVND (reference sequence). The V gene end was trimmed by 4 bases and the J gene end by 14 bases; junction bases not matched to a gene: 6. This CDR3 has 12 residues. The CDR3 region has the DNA TGTGCCAGTAGTAGGACAGGGGTTCAGGAGTTCTTC. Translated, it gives CASSRTGVQEFF.

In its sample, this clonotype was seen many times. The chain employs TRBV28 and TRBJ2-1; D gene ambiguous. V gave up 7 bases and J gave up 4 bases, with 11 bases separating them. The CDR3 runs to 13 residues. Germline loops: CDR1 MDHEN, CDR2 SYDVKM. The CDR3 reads CASNFRLYNEQFF. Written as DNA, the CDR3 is TGTGCCAGCAATTTTAGACTTTACAATGAGCAGTTCTTC. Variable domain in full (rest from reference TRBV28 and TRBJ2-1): DVKVTQSSRYLVKRTGEKVFLECVQDMDHENMFWYRQDPGLGLRLIYFSYDVKMKEKGDIPEGYSVSREKKERFSLILESASTNQTSMYLCASNFRLYNEQFFGPGTRLTVL.

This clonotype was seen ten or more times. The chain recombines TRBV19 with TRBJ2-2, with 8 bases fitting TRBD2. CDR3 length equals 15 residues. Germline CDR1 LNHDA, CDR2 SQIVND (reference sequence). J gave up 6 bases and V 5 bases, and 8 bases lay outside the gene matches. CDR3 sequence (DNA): TGTGCCAGTAGTCCCGCCGGGACTAGTCCCGGGGAGCTGTTTTTT. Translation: CASSPAGTSPGELFF.

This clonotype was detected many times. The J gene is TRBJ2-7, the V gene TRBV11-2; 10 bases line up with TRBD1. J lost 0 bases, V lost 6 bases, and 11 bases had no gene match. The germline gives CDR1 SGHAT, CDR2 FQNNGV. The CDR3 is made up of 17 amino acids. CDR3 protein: CASRLRATGGLSYEQYF. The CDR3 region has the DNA TGTGCCAGCAGGTTAAGGGCGACAGGGGGCCTCTCCTACGAGCAGTACTTC. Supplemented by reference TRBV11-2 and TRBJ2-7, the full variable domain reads EAGVAQSPRYKIIEKRQSVAFWCNPISGHATLYWYQQILGQGPKLLIQFQNNGVVDDSQLPKDRFSAERLKGVDSTLKIQPAKLEDSAVYLCASRLRATGGLSYEQYFGPGTRLTVT.

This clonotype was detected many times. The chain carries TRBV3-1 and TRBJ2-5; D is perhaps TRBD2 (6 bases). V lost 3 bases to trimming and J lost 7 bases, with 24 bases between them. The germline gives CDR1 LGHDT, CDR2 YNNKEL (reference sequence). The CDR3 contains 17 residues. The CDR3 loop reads CASSHLPRGLAPGTQYF. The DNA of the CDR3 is TGTGCCAGCAGCCACCTCCCACGGGGACTCGCGCCTGGGACCCAGTACTTC.

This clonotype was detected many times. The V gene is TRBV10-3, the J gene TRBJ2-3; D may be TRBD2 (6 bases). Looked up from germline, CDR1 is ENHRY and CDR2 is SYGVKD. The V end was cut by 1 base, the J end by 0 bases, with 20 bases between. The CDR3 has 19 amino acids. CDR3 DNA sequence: TGTGCCATCAGTGAGTACGGGGGACCGGCGGACCTTAGCACAGATACGCAGTATTTT. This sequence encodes CAISEYGGPADLSTDTQYF.

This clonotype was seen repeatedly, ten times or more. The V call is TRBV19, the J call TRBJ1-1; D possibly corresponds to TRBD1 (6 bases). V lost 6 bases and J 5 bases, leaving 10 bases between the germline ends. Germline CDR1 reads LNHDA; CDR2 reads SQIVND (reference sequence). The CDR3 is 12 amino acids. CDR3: CASRETGTEAFF. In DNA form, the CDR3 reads TGTGCCAGTAGGGAGACAGGAACTGAAGCTTTCTTT.

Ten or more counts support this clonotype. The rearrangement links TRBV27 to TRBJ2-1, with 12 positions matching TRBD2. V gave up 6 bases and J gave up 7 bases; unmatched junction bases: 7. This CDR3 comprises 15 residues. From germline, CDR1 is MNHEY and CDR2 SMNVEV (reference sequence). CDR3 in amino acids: CASSSTSGRWNEQFF. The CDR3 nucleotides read TGTGCCAGCAGCTCCACTAGCGGGAGGTGGAATGAGCAGTTCTTC.

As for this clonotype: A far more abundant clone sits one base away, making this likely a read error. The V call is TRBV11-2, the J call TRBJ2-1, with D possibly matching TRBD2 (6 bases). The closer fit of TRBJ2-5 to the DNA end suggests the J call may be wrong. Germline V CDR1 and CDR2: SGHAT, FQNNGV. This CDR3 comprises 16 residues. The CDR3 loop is CASSLDHGGYGETQYF. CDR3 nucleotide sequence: TGTGCCAGCAGCTTAGATCATGGGGGGTATGGAGAGACCCAGTACTTC.

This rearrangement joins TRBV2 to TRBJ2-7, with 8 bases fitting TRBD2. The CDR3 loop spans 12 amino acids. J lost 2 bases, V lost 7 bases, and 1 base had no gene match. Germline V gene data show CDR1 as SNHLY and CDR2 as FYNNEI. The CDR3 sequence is CASTGLAYEQYF. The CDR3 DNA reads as TGTGCCAGCACGGGACTAGCCTACGAGCAGTACTTC.

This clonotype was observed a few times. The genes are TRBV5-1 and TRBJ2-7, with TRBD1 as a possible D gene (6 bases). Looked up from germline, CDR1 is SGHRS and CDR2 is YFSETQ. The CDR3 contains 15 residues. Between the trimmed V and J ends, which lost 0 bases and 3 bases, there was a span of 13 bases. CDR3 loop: CASSLAGSDSYEQYF. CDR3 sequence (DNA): TGCGCCAGCAGCTTGGCTGGTTCGGACAGCTACGAGCAGTACTTC.

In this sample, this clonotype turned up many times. DNA of the CDR3: TGTGCCAGCAGCTTGGATAAGGGGCGGTCCTACAATGAGCAGTTCTTC. Protein sequence: CASSLDKGRSYNEQFF. V usage is TRBV7-6 and J usage is TRBJ2-1, with D possibly being TRBD1 (5 bases). Trimming shortened V by 3 bases and J by 1 base, and 13 bases separated the two germline ends. This CDR3 comprises 16 residues. From germline, CDR1 is SGHVS and CDR2 FNYEAQ.

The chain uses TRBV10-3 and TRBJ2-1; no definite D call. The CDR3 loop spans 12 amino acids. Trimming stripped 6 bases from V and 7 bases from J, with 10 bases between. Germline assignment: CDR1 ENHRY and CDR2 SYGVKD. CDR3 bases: TGTGCCATCAGCCCGGTGGGGAATGAGCAGTTCTTC. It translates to CAISPVGNEQFF.

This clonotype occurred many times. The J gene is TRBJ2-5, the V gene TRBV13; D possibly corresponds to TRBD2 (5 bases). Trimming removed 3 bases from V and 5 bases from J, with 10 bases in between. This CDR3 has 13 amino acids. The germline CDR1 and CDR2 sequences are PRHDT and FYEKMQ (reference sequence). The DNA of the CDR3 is TGTGCCAGCAGCTTGCGGCAGCGGGAGACCCAGTACTTC. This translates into CASSLRQRETQYF.

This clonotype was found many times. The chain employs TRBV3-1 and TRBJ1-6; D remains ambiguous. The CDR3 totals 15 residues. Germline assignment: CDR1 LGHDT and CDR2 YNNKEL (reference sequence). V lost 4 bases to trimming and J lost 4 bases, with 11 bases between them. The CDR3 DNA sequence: TGTGCCAGCAGCCCCGAGGCGGAGTATAATTCACCCCTCCACTTT. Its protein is CASSPEAEYNSPLHF.

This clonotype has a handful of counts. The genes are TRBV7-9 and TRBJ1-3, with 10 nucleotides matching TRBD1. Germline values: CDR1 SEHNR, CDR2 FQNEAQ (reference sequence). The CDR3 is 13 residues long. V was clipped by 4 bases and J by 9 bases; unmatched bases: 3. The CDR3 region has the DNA TGTGCCAGCAGCTCCAGACAGGGGGCCACCATATATTTT. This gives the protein CASSSRQGATIYF. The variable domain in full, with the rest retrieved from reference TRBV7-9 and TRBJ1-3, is DTGVSQNPRHKITKRGQNVTFRCDPISEHNRLYWYRQTLGQGPEFLTYFQNEAQLEKSRLLSDRFSAERPKGSFSTLEIQRTEQGDSAMYLCASSSRQGATIYFGEGSWLTVV.

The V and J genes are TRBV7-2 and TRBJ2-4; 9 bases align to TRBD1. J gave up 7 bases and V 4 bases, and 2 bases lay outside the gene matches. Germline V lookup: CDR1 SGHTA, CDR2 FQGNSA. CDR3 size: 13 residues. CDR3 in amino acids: CASSSGTGNIQYF. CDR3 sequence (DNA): TGTGCCAGCAGCTCTGGGACAGGGAACATTCAGTACTTC.

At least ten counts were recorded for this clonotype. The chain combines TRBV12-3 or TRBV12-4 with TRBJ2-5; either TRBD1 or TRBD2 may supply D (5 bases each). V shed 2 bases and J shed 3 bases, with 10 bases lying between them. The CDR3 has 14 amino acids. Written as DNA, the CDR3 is TGTGCCAGCAGTTTAAGAGGGGTGGAAGAGACCCAGTACTTC. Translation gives CASSLRGVEETQYF.

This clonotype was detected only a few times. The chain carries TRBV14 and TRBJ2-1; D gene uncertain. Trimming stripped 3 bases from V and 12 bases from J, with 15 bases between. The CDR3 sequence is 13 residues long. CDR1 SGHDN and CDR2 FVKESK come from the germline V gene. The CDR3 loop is CASSQGSGDRQFF. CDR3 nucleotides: TGTGCCAGCAGCCAGGGCTCTGGGGATCGGCAGTTCTTC.